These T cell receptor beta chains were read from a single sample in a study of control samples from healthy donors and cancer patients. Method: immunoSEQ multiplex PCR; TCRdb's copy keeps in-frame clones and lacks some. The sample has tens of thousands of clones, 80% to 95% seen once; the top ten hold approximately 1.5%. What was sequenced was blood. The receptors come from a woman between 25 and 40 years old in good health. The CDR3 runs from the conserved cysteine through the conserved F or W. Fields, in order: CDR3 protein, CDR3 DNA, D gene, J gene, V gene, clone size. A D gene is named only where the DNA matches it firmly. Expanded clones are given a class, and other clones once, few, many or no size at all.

CDR3: CASSYSIRGANTEAFF
DNA: TGTGCCAGCAGTTACTCGATTCGGGGGGCGAACACTGAAGCTTTCTTT
D: .
J: TRBJ1-1
V: TRBV6-5
size: .

CDR3: CASSLRGGGYTF
DNA: TGTGCCAGCAGCCTCAGGGGGGGTGGCTACACCTTC
D: TRBD1
J: TRBJ1-2
V: TRBV12-3/TRBV12-4
size: .

CDR3: CASSELAGFQETQYF
DNA: TGTGCCAGCTCCGAACTAGCGGGTTTCCAAGAGACCCAGTACTTC
D: TRBD2
J: TRBJ2-5
V: TRBV2
size: once

CDR3: CASSFDRMNTEAFF
DNA: TGCGCCAGCAGCTTTGACAGGATGAACACTGAAGCTTTCTTT
D: .
J: TRBJ1-1
V: TRBV5-1
size: .

CDR3: CASSLRGNEQFF
DNA: TGTGCCAGCAGCCTAAGAGGGAATGAGCAGTTCTTC
D: .
J: TRBJ2-1
V: TRBV7-2
size: few

CDR3: CATSRGGQSISEKLFF
DNA: TGTGCCACCAGCAGAGGAGGACAGAGCATCAGTGAAAAACTGTTTTTT
D: .
J: TRBJ1-4
V: TRBV15
size: .

CDR3: CASSQGQGSGAKNIQYF
DNA: TGTGCCAGCAGCCAAGGACAGGGATCGGGGGCCAAAAACATTCAGTACTTC
D: TRBD1
J: TRBJ2-4
V: TRBV5-4
size: .

CDR3: CASSLGSNEQFF
DNA: TGTGCCAGCAGCTTAGGCAGCAATGAGCAGTTCTTC
D: .
J: TRBJ2-1
V: TRBV7-9
size: .

CDR3: CASRPNRGAQETQYF
DNA: TGTGCCAGCAGACCTAACCGAGGGGCGCAGGAGACCCAGTACTTC
D: .
J: TRBJ2-5
V: TRBV27
size: .

CDR3: CASSITSSRGYTF
DNA: TGTGCCAGTAGTATAACATCTTCACGGGGCTACACCTTC
D: .
J: TRBJ1-2
V: TRBV19
size: .

CDR3: CASSPVPSIANTEAFF
DNA: TGTGCCAGCTCACCGGTTCCATCAATTGCGAACACTGAAGCTTTCTTT
D: .
J: TRBJ1-1
V: TRBV18
size: .

CDR3: CASSLRQGAHYGYTF
DNA: TGTGCCAGCAGCCTGCGTCAGGGGGCGCACTATGGCTACACCTTC
D: TRBD1
J: TRBJ1-2
V: TRBV7-2
size: .

CDR3: CASRGGTIYTGELFF
DNA: TGTGCCAGCAGGGGGGGGACAATTTACACCGGGGAGCTGTTTTTT
D: .
J: TRBJ2-2
V: TRBV6-5
size: .

CDR3: CASSPRSGGRTGELFF
DNA: TGTGCCAGCTCACCAAGATCAGGGGGACGGACCGGGGAGCTGTTTTTT
D: TRBD1
J: TRBJ2-2
V: TRBV18
size: .

CDR3: CASSDGSANQPQHF
DNA: TGTGCCAGCAGTGACGGGTCGGCCAATCAGCCCCAGCATTTT
D: .
J: TRBJ1-5
V: TRBV6-1
size: .

CDR3: CASTYTGTATYEQYF
DNA: TGTGCCAGCACATACACCGGGACAGCGACCTACGAGCAGTACTTC
D: TRBD1
J: TRBJ2-7
V: TRBV27
size: .

CDR3: CATSRYTGAEEQYF
DNA: TGTGCCACCAGCAGATATACGGGAGCTGAGGAGCAGTACTTC
D: .
J: TRBJ2-7
V: TRBV15
size: .

CDR3: CASSARQENSPLHF
DNA: TGTGCCAGCAGCGCTAGGCAGGAGAATTCACCCCTCCACTTT
D: .
J: TRBJ1-6
V: TRBV9
size: once

CDR3: CASRFAGTGGQSQHF
DNA: TGTGCCAGCAGGTTCGCCGGGACAGGGGGACAGTCCCAGCATTTT
D: TRBD1
J: TRBJ1-5
V: TRBV28
size: .

CDR3: CASSSPLRGYF
DNA: TGTGCCAGCAGTAGTCCGCTTCGGGGGTACTTC
D: .
J: TRBJ2-7
V: TRBV2
size: .

CDR3: CASSYTGLPEAFF
DNA: TGTGCCAGCAGTTATACAGGGCTCCCTGAAGCTTTCTTT
D: .
J: TRBJ1-1
V: TRBV27
size: .

CDR3: CASSFRKGARGSNQPQHF
DNA: TGTGCCAGCAGCTTCCGGAAGGGGGCAAGAGGGAGCAATCAGCCCCAGCATTTT
D: TRBD1
J: TRBJ1-5
V: TRBV5-4
size: once

CDR3: CASSFGSYGYTF
DNA: TGTGCCAGCAGTTTCGGGTCTTATGGCTACACCTTC
D: .
J: TRBJ1-2
V: TRBV12-3/TRBV12-4
size: .

CDR3: CASSLRSASDLNTEAFF
DNA: TGTGCCAGCAGCTTACGAAGTGCGTCAGACTTGAACACTGAAGCTTTCTTT
D: .
J: TRBJ1-1
V: TRBV11-2
size: .

CDR3: CASSLARVRAFF
DNA: TGTGCCAGCAGCTTAGCCAGGGTTCGGGCTTTCTTT
D: .
J: TRBJ1-1
V: TRBV11-2
size: .

CDR3: CASSLAGRGSYEQYF
DNA: TGTGCCAGCAGCTTAGCGGGCAGGGGGTCCTACGAACAGTACTTC
D: TRBD1
J: TRBJ2-7
V: TRBV7-9
size: .

CDR3: CSVCAGGAPEAFF
DNA: TGCAGCGTGTGTGCAGGGGGCGCGCCTGAAGCTTTCTTT
D: TRBD1
J: TRBJ1-1
V: TRBV29-1
size: .

CDR3: CATTAAGGPETQYF
DNA: TGTGCCACCACCGCGGCTGGGGGACCAGAGACCCAGTACTTC
D: .
J: TRBJ2-5
V: TRBV18
size: .

CDR3: CSVEVPGTGFSGANVLTF
DNA: TGCAGCGTTGAAGTCCCCGGGACAGGGTTCAGTGGGGCCAACGTCCTGACTTTC
D: TRBD1
J: TRBJ2-6
V: TRBV29-1
size: .

CDR3: CASSVGGGVVPYEQYF
DNA: TGTGCCAGCAGCGTAGGGGGAGGGGTGGTCCCCTACGAGCAGTACTTC
D: TRBD2
J: TRBJ2-7
V: TRBV9
size: .

CDR3: CASRGTGETQYF
DNA: TGTGCCAGCCGAGGGACAGGAGAGACCCAGTACTTC
D: TRBD1
J: TRBJ2-5
V: TRBV6-6
size: .

CDR3: CASSLGGAQAFF
DNA: TGTGCCAGTAGTCTTGGGGGGGCCCAAGCTTTCTTT
D: .
J: TRBJ1-1
V: TRBV19
size: few

CDR3: CASSDTGTSTDTQYF
DNA: TGCGCCAGCAGCGACACCGGGACTTCCACAGATACGCAGTATTTT
D: .
J: TRBJ2-3
V: TRBV5-1
size: .

CDR3: CASSRDRANQPQHF
DNA: TGTGCCAGCAGTCGGGACAGGGCAAATCAGCCCCAGCATTTT
D: TRBD1
J: TRBJ1-5
V: TRBV6-5
size: .

CDR3: CASNLGRLSGNTIYF
DNA: TGTGCCAGCAACCTGGGAAGGCTCTCTGGAAACACCATATATTTT
D: .
J: TRBJ1-3
V: TRBV2
size: .

CDR3: CASSLKTSMDTQYF
DNA: TGTGCCAGCAGCTTAAAGACTAGCATGGATACGCAGTATTTT
D: TRBD2
J: TRBJ2-3
V: TRBV7-3
size: .

CDR3: CASSIWDRGKNYGYTF
DNA: TGTGCCAGCAGCATCTGGGACAGGGGGAAGAACTATGGCTACACCTTC
D: .
J: TRBJ1-2
V: TRBV21-1
size: .

CDR3: CASSSGQGGQPQHF
DNA: TGTGCCAGCAGCTCGGGACAGGGTGGTCAGCCCCAGCATTTT
D: TRBD1
J: TRBJ1-5
V: TRBV5-6
size: .

CDR3: CASSLGGGASKNIQYF
DNA: TGCGCCAGCAGCTTGGGTGGGGGGGCGTCCAAAAACATTCAGTACTTC
D: .
J: TRBJ2-4
V: TRBV5-1
size: .

CDR3: CASSRRGYETQYF
DNA: TGCGCCAGCAGCCGCAGGGGATACGAGACCCAGTACTTC
D: .
J: TRBJ2-5
V: TRBV5-1
size: .

CDR3: CASSLGSNTDTQYF
DNA: TGCGCCAGCAGCTTGGGGTCGAACACAGATACGCAGTATTTT
D: .
J: TRBJ2-3
V: TRBV5-1
size: .

CDR3: CASSPVRTFHNSPLHF
DNA: TGTGCCAGCTCCCCGGTGCGTACGTTCCATAATTCACCCCTCCACTTT
D: .
J: TRBJ1-6
V: TRBV18
size: few

CDR3: CASSPPGTGETQYF
DNA: TGTGCCAGCAGTCCACCCGGGACAGGAGAGACCCAGTACTTC
D: TRBD1
J: TRBJ2-5
V: TRBV9
size: .

CDR3: CASSTGQGEEPQHF
DNA: TGCGCCAGCAGCACGGGACAGGGGGAAGAGCCCCAGCATTTT
D: TRBD1
J: TRBJ1-5
V: TRBV5-1
size: .

CDR3: CAISEIAGEAGELFF
DNA: TGTGCCATCAGTGAAATAGCGGGAGAGGCCGGGGAGCTGTTTTTT
D: TRBD2
J: TRBJ2-2
V: TRBV10-3
size: .

CDR3: CASSIDRPTTGPKAEAFF
DNA: TGTGCCAGTAGTATAGACCGTCCCACGACAGGGCCCAAGGCTGAAGCTTTCTTT
D: TRBD1
J: TRBJ1-1
V: TRBV19
size: .

CDR3: CASSLLIGQGVDGYTF
DNA: TGTGCCAGCAGTTTACTTATAGGACAGGGGGTCGATGGCTACACCTTC
D: TRBD1
J: TRBJ1-2
V: TRBV28
size: .

CDR3: CASSPGTGFNSPLHF
DNA: TGTGCCAGTAGCCCCGGGACAGGGTTTAATTCACCCCTCCACTTT
D: TRBD1
J: TRBJ1-6
V: TRBV19
size: .